Listed below are T cell receptor beta chains from one sample, sequenced in a study of shared clonotypes between healthy human individuals. Clones were sequenced by immunoSEQ multiplex PCR, and TCRdb holds only the in-frame ones, with some missing. Among over 2,000,000 clones, roughly 93% were seen once, and the ten largest hold about 1.7%. Material for sequencing was naive CD8+ T cells from PBMCs. Receptor source: a man between 18 and 35 years old in good health. Some clones in this sample may be carry-over from other donors' samples. CDR3s include the opening cysteine and the closing phenylalanine or tryptophan.

V	J	CDR3
TRBV5-6	TRBJ2-1	CASSLVNRVSYNEQFF
TRBV7-6	TRBJ2-7	CASSPSRGNEQYF
TRBV28	TRBJ1-2	CAVDRTIVWGGYTF
TRBV11-2	TRBJ1-3	CASSLGRISGNTIYF
TRBV13	TRBJ2-7	CASSEQGLEQYF
TRBV6-5	TRBJ1-6	CASRLLDSYNSPLHF
TRBV2	TRBJ2-7	CASSPWRGSSYEQYF
TRBV6-1	TRBJ1-2	CASSGTGLGGYTF
TRBV5-1	TRBJ2-7	CASSPGPTSGRSYEQYF
TRBV7-9	TRBJ2-7	CASSQLTGRSYEQYF
TRBV20-1	TRBJ1-1	CSAKQNTEAFF
TRBV11-2	TRBJ2-7	CASSPSTGGTDEQYF
TRBV6-4	TRBJ1-1	CASSESRNTEAFF
TRBV25-1	TRBJ2-1	CASSEPRTPSSYNEQFF
TRBV4-3	TRBJ1-1	CASSRSIATEAFF
TRBV7-9	TRBJ1-5	CASSLGGHNQPQHF
TRBV11-2	TRBJ2-1	CASKDSRSHYNEQFF
TRBV2	TRBJ2-1	CASSPWDRGNYNEQFF
TRBV5-5	TRBJ1-4	CASSLWTRDEKLFF
TRBV7-6	TRBJ1-5	CASSLRQGGNQPQHF
TRBV19	TRBJ2-3	CASTVPGVRDTQYF
TRBV9	TRBJ2-5	CASSGDWVAGGEETQYF
TRBV2	TRBJ2-1	CASRQPLTVDEQFF
TRBV9	TRBJ1-5	CASSGTGQRGNQPQHF
TRBV28	TRBJ2-7	CASSFPAGPVDEQYF
TRBV11-2	TRBJ2-1	CASSIGGDLSYNEQFF
TRBV6-5	TRBJ2-7	CASSSSDEQYF
TRBV4-1	TRBJ2-1	CASSQDWERNNEQFF
TRBV2	TRBJ2-3	CARGRGGDTQYF
TRBV27	TRBJ2-7	CASSPRLAAYEQYF
TRBV6-5	TRBJ2-2	CASSYSPSAGGELFF
TRBV5-1	TRBJ1-1	CASSPRAGSGNTEAFF
TRBV28	TRBJ1-6	CASSYRGGNSPLHF
TRBV9	TRBJ2-7	CASSSGVAYEQYF
TRBV28	TRBJ1-1	CASSQLQGVTEAFF
TRBV27	TRBJ1-2	CASSFSVGQRNYGYTF
TRBV6-1	TRBJ1-3	CASGSISGNTIYF
TRBV5-1	TRBJ1-1	CASSSRGTAMNTEAFF
TRBV28	TRBJ1-5	CASSYRGMRQPQHF
TRBV4-1	TRBJ2-7	CASSHGSSYYEQYF
TRBV7-3	TRBJ2-1	CASGWGAYNEQFF
TRBV27	TRBJ2-1	CASSLSPSAPNEQFF
TRBV7-9	TRBJ1-1	CASSPLGQAEAFF
TRBV4-1	TRBJ2-7	CASSQENGLAYEQYF
TRBV5-1	TRBJ2-4	CASSLSQGGKNIQYF
TRBV27	TRBJ2-1	CASSLLAGGHFNEQFF
TRBV13	TRBJ2-1	CASSLGLASGKNEQFF
TRBV7-9	TRBJ2-1	CASSLPGLAGYNEQFF
TRBV15	TRBJ2-7	CATSGDRIHYEQYF
TRBV9	TRBJ2-1	CASSVSGGSYNEQFF
TRBV7-9	TRBJ2-7	CASSPRTGPNSYEQYF
TRBV30	TRBJ2-3	CAWSHRGRSTDTQYF
TRBV28	TRBJ2-3	CASSSDGQANTDTQYF